This T cell receptor (beta chain) appears in the sequencing data of a study of blood T cell repertoires in COVID-19. Study-level information: The origin of the acute and convalescent COVID-19 samples was the United States, Italy and Spain. Sources were T cells, B-cell-depleted T cells, or PBMCs; the material itself was cDNA or gDNA.

The V and J ends lost 8 bases and 8 bases respectively, with 18 bases between them. Per germline, CDR1 LNHDA and CDR2 SQIVND (reference sequence). CDR3 size: 13 residues. In the source study's methods: Amplified reference gene primers provided the basis for estimating nucleated cell counts. Repertoires were generated with immunoSEQ multiplex PCR, while TCRdb's copy carries only in-frame clones and drops some. V, J and clone size are those of that table, while D and trimming were read from the DNA. The table has some 520,000 clones, about 88% seen once; the top ten hold roughly 0.9%. This receptor was taken from a man younger than 35 with COVID-19, enrolled during active disease. The chain uses TRBV19 and TRBJ1-2; TRBD1 might be the D (6 bases). Sequencing was performed on peripheral blood. The CDR3 reads CASGPKVQGGYTF. The CDR3 DNA sequence: TGTGCCAGTGGACCGAAGGTACAGGGAGGCTACACCTTC.